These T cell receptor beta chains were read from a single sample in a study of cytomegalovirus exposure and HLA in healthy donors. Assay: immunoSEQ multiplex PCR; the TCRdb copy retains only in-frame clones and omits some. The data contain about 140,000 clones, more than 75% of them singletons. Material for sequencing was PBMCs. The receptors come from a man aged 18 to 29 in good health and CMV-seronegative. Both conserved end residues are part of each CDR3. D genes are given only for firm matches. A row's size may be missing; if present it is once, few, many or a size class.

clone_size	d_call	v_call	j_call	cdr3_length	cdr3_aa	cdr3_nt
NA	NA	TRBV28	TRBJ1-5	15	CASSRAAGANQPQHF	TGTGCCAGCAGTAGGGCAGCAGGGGCTAATCAGCCCCAGCATTTT
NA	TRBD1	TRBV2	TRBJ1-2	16	CASLHPRQGKDYGYTF	TGTGCCAGCCTCCACCCGAGACAGGGTAAGGACTATGGCTACACCTTC
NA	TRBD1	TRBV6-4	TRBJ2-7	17	CARTSYRGRGYFGEQYF	TGTGCCAGGACAAGCTACAGGGGACGAGGTTACTTTGGCGAGCAGTACTTC
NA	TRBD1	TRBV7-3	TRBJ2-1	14	CASSLRGQEDEQFF	TGTGCCAGCAGCTTAAGGGGACAGGAAGATGAGCAGTTCTTC
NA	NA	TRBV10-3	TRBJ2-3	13	CAISLHDEDTQYF	TGTGCCATCAGTTTACACGATGAAGATACGCAGTATTTT
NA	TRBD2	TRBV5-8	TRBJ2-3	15	CASSKEYRGGDTQYF	TGTGCCAGCAGCAAGGAGTACCGGGGGGGAGATACGCAGTATTTT
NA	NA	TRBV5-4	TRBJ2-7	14	CASSLGDKPYEQYF	TGTGCCAGCAGCTTGGGGGACAAGCCCTACGAGCAGTACTTC
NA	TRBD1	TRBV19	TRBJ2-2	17	CASSTSGQGILAGELFF	TGTGCCAGTAGTACGTCGGGACAGGGAATATTGGCCGGGGAGCTGTTTTTT
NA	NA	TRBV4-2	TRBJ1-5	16	CASSQDPGDREQPQHF	TGTGCCAGCAGCCAAGACCCGGGAGACCGGGAGCAGCCCCAGCATTTT
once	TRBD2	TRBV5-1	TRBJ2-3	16	CASSLGASGGVDTQYF	TGCGCCAGCAGCCTAGGGGCTAGCGGGGGAGTGGATACGCAGTATTTT
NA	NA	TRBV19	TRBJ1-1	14	CATAPQRGNTEAFF	TGTGCCACCGCACCTCAAAGGGGGAACACTGAAGCTTTCTTT
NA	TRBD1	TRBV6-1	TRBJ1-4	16	CASSAAWDRATEKLFF	TGTGCCAGCAGTGCGGCATGGGACAGAGCGACTGAAAAACTGTTTTTT
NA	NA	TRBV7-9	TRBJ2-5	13	CASSVGSQETQYF	TGTGCCAGCAGCGTCGGGTCCCAAGAGACCCAGTACTTC
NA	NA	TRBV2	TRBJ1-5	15	CASLGSLYSNQPQHF	TGTGCCAGCTTGGGCAGCCTCTATAGCAATCAGCCCCAGCATTTT
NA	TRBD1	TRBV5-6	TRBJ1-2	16	CASSLMTGGLFYGYTF	TGTGCCAGCAGCCTGATGACAGGGGGACTTTTCTATGGCTACACCTTC
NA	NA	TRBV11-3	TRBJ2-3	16	CASSRRPQGLTDTQYF	TGTGCCAGCAGCAGGCGACCGCAGGGGCTCACAGATACGCAGTATTTT
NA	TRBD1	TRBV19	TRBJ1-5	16	CASSISQGGGNQPQHF	TGTGCCAGTAGTATAAGTCAGGGGGGCGGCAATCAGCCCCAGCATTTT
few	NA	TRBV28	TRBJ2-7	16	CASSFHPLGGANEQYF	TGTGCCAGCAGTTTTCACCCCTTAGGAGGCGCCAACGAGCAGTACTTC
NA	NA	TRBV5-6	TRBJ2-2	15	CASTDVGGITGELFF	TGTGCCAGCACCGACGTCGGCGGGATCACCGGGGAGCTGTTTTTT
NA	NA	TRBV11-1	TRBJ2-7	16	CASSLADNRVTYEQYF	TGTGCCAGCAGCTTAGCGGATAACAGGGTGACCTACGAGCAGTACTTC
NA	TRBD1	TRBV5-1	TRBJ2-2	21	CASSSDERPDRDSKNTGELFF	TGCGCCAGCAGCTCGGATGAGCGACCAGACCGGGACAGCAAGAACACCGGGGAGCTGTTTTTT
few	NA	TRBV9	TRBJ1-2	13	CASSVDRDYGYTF	TGTGCCAGCAGCGTAGACAGGGACTATGGCTACACCTTC
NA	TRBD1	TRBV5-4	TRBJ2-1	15	CASSHTGGPHNEQFF	TGTGCCAGCAGCCACACAGGGGGACCCCACAATGAGCAGTTCTTC
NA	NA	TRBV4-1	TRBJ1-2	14	CASSQGNTYYGYTF	TGCGCCAGCAGCCAAGGTAACACGTATTATGGCTACACCTTC
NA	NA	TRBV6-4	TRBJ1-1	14	CASSGVDRDTEAFF	TGTGCCAGCAGTGGGGTTGATCGGGACACTGAAGCTTTCTTT
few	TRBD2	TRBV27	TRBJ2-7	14	CASRKLAGGYEQYF	TGTGCCAGCCGAAAACTAGCGGGAGGCTACGAGCAGTACTTC
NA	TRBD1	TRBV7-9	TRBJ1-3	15	CARGGADRAGNTIYF	TGTGCCAGGGGGGGAGCGGACAGGGCAGGAAACACCATATATTTT
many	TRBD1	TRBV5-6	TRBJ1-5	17	CASSQGQGAYLNQPQHF	TGTGCCAGCAGCCAGGGACAGGGGGCCTACTTAAATCAGCCCCAGCATTTT
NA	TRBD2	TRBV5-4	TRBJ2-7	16	CASSLELAGAPHEQYF	TGTGCCAGCAGCTTGGAACTAGCGGGGGCGCCCCACGAGCAGTACTTC
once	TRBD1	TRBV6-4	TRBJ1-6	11	CASDRDSPLHF	TGTGCCAGTGACAGGGATTCACCCCTCCACTTT
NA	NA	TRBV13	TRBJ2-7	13	CASSAGASYEQYF	TGTGCCAGCAGCGCAGGTGCCTCCTACGAGCAGTACTTC
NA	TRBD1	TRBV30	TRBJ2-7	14	CAWSAAGGSYEQYF	TGTGCCTGGAGTGCCGCAGGGGGATCCTACGAGCAGTACTTC
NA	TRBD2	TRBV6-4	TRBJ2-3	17	CASSDSASGRAPDTQYF	TGTGCCAGCAGTGACTCTGCTAGCGGGAGGGCCCCAGATACGCAGTATTTT
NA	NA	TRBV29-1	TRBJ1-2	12	CSVDRVLDGYTF	TGCAGCGTTGACAGGGTCTTAGATGGCTACACCTTC
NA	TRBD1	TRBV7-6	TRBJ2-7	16	CASSSSPGTEPYEQYF	TGTGCCAGCAGTTCCTCCCCCGGGACAGAACCATACGAGCAGTACTTC
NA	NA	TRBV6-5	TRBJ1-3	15	CASKFTVSSGNTIYF	TGTGCCAGCAAGTTTACAGTCTCCTCTGGAAACACCATATATTTT
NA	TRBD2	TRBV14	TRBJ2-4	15	CASSQPTSGKNIQYF	TGTGCCAGCAGCCAACCGACTAGCGGTAAAAACATTCAGTACTTC
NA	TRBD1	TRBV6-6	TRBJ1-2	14	CASMTGEVNYGYTF	TGTGCCAGCATGACAGGGGAGGTTAACTATGGCTACACCTTC
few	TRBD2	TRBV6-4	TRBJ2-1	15	CASSDSASGYNEQFF	TGTGCCAGCAGTGACTCGGCTAGCGGATACAATGAGCAGTTCTTC
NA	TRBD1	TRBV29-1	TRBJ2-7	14	CSVAWPGGFDEQYF	TGCAGCGTTGCTTGGCCAGGGGGCTTCGACGAGCAGTACTTC
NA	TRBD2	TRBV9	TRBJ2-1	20	CASSVAGKGVAGNFYNEQFF	TGTGCCAGCAGCGTAGCTGGTAAGGGGGTAGCGGGGAACTTCTACAATGAGCAGTTCTTC
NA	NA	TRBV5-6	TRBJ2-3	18	CASSFTTGTALSTDTQYF	TGTGCCAGCAGCTTTACTACCGGGACTGCACTTAGCACAGATACGCAGTATTTT
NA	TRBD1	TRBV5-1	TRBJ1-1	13	CASVRAGGTEAFF	TGCGCCAGTGTTCGGGCAGGGGGGACTGAAGCTTTCTTT
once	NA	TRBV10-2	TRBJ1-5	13	CASSPSSFIPQHF	TGCGCCAGCAGTCCTTCAAGCTTCATACCCCAGCATTTT
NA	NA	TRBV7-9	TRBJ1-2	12	CASRGRDDGYTF	TGTGCCAGCAGGGGGAGGGACGATGGCTACACCTTC
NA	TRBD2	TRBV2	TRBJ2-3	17	CASSWTSGGRSTDTQYF	TGTGCCAGCAGTTGGACTAGCGGGGGGCGTAGCACAGATACGCAGTATTTT
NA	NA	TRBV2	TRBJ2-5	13	CASSVRLQETQYF	TGTGCCAGCAGTGTGCGCCTCCAAGAGACCCAGTACTTC
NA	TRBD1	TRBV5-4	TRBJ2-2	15	CASSAGQGNTGELFF	TGTGCCAGCAGCGCGGGACAGGGAAACACCGGGGAGCTGTTTTTT
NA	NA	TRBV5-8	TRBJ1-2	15	CASSLGLGANYGYTF	TGTGCCAGCAGCTTGGGGCTGGGGGCGAACTATGGCTACACCTTC
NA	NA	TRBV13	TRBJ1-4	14	CASTGWESNEKLFF	TGTGCCAGCACTGGGTGGGAGTCTAATGAAAAACTGTTTTTT